This TCR beta chain was documented in a study of metastatic and nonmetastatic thyroid tumors. Study conclusions and caveats: Reports indicated that malignant thyroid tumors showed significantly higher TCR beta diversity than benign nodules did, in blood and tumor.

The table lists this clone with a few counts. Its target is unknown. The sample holds other DNA sequences that translate to the same CDR3. TCRdb re-clonotyped the PCR reads via MiXCR. The table shows about 82,000 clones, with about an eighth occurring only once. Each patient went into thyroid surgery without having received any treatment. Germline CDR1 LGHDT, CDR2 YNNKEL (reference sequence). Trimming cost V 4 bases and J 5 bases, with 14 bases left between them. The CDR3 is 14 residues long. The chain carries TRBV3-1 and TRBJ1-1; D remains ambiguous. Sequenced input: tumor tissue. This clonotype was obtained from a female donor with papillary thyroid cancer or a benign thyroid nodule (not recorded which). Some clones in this sample may be carry-over from other donors' samples. The CDR3 DNA follows: TGTGCCAGCAGCCCCAACACGCGCGGGACTGAAGCTTTCTTT. Amino acids: CASSPNTRGTEAFF. The whole variable domain, filled in from reference TRBV3-1 and TRBJ1-1, reads DTAVSQTPKYLVTQMGNDKSIKCEQNLGHDTMYWYKQDSKKFLKIMFSYNNKELIINETVPNRFSPKSPDKAHLNLHINSLELGDSAVYFCASSPNTRGTEAFFGQGTRLTVV.